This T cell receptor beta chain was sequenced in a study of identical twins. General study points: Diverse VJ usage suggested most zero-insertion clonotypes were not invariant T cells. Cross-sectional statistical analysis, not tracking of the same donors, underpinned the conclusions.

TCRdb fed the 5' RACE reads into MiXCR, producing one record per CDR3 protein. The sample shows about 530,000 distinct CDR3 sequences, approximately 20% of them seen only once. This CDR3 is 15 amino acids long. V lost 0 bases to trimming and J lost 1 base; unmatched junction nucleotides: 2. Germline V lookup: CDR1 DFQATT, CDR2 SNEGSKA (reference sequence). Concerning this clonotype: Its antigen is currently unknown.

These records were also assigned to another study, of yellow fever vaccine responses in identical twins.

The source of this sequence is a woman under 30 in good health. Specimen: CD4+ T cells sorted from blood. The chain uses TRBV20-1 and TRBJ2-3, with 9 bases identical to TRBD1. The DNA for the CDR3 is TGCAGTGCTAGAGAGTGGGACAGGGGCACAGATACGCAGTATTTT. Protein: CSAREWDRGTDTQYF.